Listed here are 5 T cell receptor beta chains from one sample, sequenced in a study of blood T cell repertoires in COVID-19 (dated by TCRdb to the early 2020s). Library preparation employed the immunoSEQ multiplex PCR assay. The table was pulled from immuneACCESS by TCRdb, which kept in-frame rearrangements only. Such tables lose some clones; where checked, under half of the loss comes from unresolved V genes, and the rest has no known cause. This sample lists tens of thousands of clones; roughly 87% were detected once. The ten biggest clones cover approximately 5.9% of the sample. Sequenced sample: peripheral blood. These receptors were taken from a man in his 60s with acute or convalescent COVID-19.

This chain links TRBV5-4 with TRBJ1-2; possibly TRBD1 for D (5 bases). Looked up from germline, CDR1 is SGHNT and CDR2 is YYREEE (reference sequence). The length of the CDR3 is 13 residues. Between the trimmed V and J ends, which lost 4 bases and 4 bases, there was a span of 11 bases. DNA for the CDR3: TGTGCCAGCAGCAAACAGGATACCTATGGCTACACCTTC. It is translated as CASSKQDTYGYTF.

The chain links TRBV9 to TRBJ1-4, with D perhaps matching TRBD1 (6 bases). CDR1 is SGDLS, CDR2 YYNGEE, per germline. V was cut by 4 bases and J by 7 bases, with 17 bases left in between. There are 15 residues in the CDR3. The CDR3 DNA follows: TGTGCCAGCAGCCCGCAGGGGAGGGGAGGTGAAAAACTGTTTTTT. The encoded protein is CASSPQGRGGEKLFF. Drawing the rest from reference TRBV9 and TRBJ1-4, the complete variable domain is DSGVTQTPKHLITATGQRVTLRCSPRSGDLSVYWYQQSLDQGLQFLIQYYNGEERAKGNILERFSAQQFPDLHSELNLSSLELGDSALYFCASSPQGRGGEKLFFGSGTQLSVL.

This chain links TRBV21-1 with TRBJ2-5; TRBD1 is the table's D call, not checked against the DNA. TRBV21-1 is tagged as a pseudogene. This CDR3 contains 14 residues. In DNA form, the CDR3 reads TGTGCCAGCAGCAGCAGGGGTTCAGAAGAGACCCAGTACTTC. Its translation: CASSSRGSEETQYF.

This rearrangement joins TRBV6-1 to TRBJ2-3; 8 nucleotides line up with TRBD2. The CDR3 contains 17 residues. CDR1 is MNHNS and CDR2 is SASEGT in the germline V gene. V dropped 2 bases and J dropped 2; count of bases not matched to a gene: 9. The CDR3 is CASSEWGAGVDTDTQYF. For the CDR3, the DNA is TGTGCCAGCAGTGAATGGGGAGCGGGGGTGGACACAGATACGCAGTATTTT.

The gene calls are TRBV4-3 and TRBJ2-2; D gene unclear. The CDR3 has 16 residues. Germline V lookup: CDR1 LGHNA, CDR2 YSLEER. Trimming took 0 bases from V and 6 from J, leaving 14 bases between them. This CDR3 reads CASSQDGSEYSGELFF. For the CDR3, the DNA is TGCGCCAGCAGCCAAGACGGTTCGGAGTATTCCGGGGAGCTGTTTTTT.